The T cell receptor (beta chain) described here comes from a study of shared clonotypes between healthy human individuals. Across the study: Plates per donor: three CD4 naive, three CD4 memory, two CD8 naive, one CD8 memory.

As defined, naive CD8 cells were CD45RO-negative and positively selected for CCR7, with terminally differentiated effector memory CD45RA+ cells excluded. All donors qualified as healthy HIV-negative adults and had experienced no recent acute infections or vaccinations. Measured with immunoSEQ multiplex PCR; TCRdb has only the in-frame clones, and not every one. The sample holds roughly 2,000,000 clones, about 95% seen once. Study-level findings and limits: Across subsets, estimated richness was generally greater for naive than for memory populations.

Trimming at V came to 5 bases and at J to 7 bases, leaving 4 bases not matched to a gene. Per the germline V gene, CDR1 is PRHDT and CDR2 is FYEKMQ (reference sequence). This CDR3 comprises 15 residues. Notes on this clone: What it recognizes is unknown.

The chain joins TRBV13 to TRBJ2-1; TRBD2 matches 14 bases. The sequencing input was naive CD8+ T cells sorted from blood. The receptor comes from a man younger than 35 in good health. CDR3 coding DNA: TGTGCCAGCAGCCCCTGGACTAGCGGGGGGAATGAGCAGTTCTTC. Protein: CASSPWTSGGNEQFF.